The 11 T cell receptor beta chains in this list originate from one sample, sequenced in a study of chemoradiotherapy in HPV16-positive cancers. The repertoire was sequenced with immunoSEQ multiplex PCR; TCRdb's copy has only in-frame clones and lacks some. Counted here are almost 6,000 clones, more than 70% occurring once; the ten biggest clones make up about 40%. This material was collected from a patient who underwent chemoradiotherapy. These receptors all come from a human donor with HPV-associated anogenital cancer.

This clone appeared a few times. This chain joins TRBV9 and TRBJ1-1; D remains ambiguous. The CDR3 loop spans 14 amino acids. The V and J ends lost 0 bases and 4 bases respectively, with 10 bases between them. CDR1 and CDR2 from the germline V gene are SGDLS and YYNGEE. CDR3 sequence reads: CASSVALSSTEAFF. The CDR3 coding sequence is TGTGCCAGCAGCGTAGCTCTCAGCAGCACTGAAGCTTTCTTT.

A single count supports this clone. The chain recombines TRBV21-1 with TRBJ2-7; the table assigns TRBD1, which was not confirmed against the DNA. TRBV21-1 is flagged as a pseudogene. CDR3 size: 18 residues. The CDR3 region has the DNA TGTGCCAGCAGCCTTTTATACAGGATTGGAGTGAGCTCCTACGAGCAGTACGTC. Translating gives CASSLLYRIGVSSYEQYV.

In DNA, the CDR3 is TGTGCTAGTGGTTTGGTACCTTATACGGTCTCTTACGAGCAGTACGTC. Translating it yields CASGLVPYTVSYEQYV. The chain links TRBV12-5 to TRBJ2-7, with D unclear. The V gene lost 0 bases and the J gene lost 4 bases, with 16 bases spanning the gap. The CDR3 covers 16 residues. Germline V CDR1 and CDR2: LGHNT, FRNRAP.

The rearrangement links TRBV7-2 to TRBJ2-5; 9 nucleotides line up with TRBD2. V trimming: 5 bases; J trimming: 7 bases; junction bases outside the gene matches: 11. This CDR3 region has 15 residues. Germline V gene sequence: CDR1 SGHTA, CDR2 FQGNSA. CDR3 in amino acids: CASSTGLAPGGTQYF. DNA of the CDR3: TGTGCCAGCAGCACGGGACTAGCTCCTGGGGGGACCCAGTACTTC.

The chain carries TRBV5-1 and TRBJ2-3; 7 bases line up with TRBD1. Per germline, CDR1 SGHRS and CDR2 YFSETQ. J lost 4 bases, V lost 4 bases, and 9 bases had no gene match. The CDR3 sequence is 15 residues long. CDR3 DNA: TGCGCCAGCAGCCATGGACAGGCAGTAGCAGATACGCAGTATTTT. Translation gives CASSHGQAVADTQYF.

The chain couples TRBV7-9 to TRBJ1-1; TRBD1 is a possible D gene (5 bases). V lost 5 bases to trimming and J lost 3 bases, with 19 bases between them. CDR1 SEHNR and CDR2 FQNEAQ come from the germline V gene (reference sequence). The CDR3 runs 16 residues. CDR3 sequence (DNA): TGTGCCAGCAGCCTCGTGGGCAGGGCCCGCTACACTGAAGCTTTCTTT. Protein: CASSLVGRARYTEAFF.

J is TRBJ1-2 and V is TRBV29-1, with 9 positions matching TRBD1. The CDR3 is made up of 13 amino acids. The junction had 5 bases not matched to a gene; V was cut back by 5 bases and J by 4 bases. Germline V gene data show CDR1 as SQVTM and CDR2 as ANQGSEA. The CDR3 reads CSVTGTGTYGYTF. The CDR3 nucleotides are TGCAGCGTTACCGGGACAGGGACCTATGGCTACACCTTC.

V gene TRBV6-5 combines with J gene TRBJ1-2, with D uncertain. From germline, CDR1 is MNHEY and CDR2 SVGAGI. Trimming removed 0 bases from V and 2 bases from J, with 7 bases in between. CDR3 length: 14 residues. As DNA, the CDR3 is TGTGCCAGCAGTTACTCGAGTGGAAACTATGGCTACACCTTC. It encodes CASSYSSGNYGYTF.

The chain uses TRBV6-5 and TRBJ1-5, with 8 bases fitting TRBD1. CDR1 and CDR2 (germline): MNHEY, SVGAGI. The J segment lost 7 bases and the V segment lost 4 bases, leaving 6 bases of the junction unmatched. The CDR3 loop spans 14 amino acids. CDR3 sequence: CASSLQGGGQPQHF. The CDR3 nucleotides are TGTGCCAGCAGTTTACAGGGGGGAGGCCAGCCCCAGCATTTT.

The gene calls are TRBV4-3 and TRBJ2-2; unclear D gene. Between the trimmed V and J ends, which lost 1 base and 8 bases, there was a span of 8 bases. In germline, CDR1 is LGHNA, CDR2 YSLEER. The CDR3 is made up of 13 amino acids. The CDR3 sequence: CASSQVSGGELFF. CDR3 in DNA: TGCGCCAGCAGCCAAGTGTCGGGTGGGGAGCTGTTTTTT.

V gene TRBV19 combines with J gene TRBJ2-1; 7 nucleotides agree with TRBD2. Per the germline V gene, CDR1 is LNHDA and CDR2 is SQIVND (reference sequence). J was trimmed by 8 bases and V by 4 bases; bases with no gene match: 8. The CDR3 covers 14 residues. In DNA form, the CDR3 reads TGTGCCAGTAGTAGGGGGGGGGACCTCGATGAGCAGTTCTTC. Protein: CASSRGGDLDEQFF.